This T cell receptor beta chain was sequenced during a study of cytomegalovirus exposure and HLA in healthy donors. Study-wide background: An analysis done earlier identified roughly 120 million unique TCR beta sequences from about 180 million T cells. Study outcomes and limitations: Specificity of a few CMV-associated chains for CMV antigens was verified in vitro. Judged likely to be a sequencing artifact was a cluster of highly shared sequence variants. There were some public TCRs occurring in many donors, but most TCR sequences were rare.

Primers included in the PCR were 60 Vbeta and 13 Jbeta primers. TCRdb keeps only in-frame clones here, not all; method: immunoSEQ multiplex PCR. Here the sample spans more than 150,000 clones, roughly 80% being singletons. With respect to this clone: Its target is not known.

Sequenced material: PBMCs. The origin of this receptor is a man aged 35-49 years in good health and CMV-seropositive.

CDR3 bases: TGTGCCAGCAGTTACTCTTGGGACAGATCCCTTTACGAGCAGTACTTC. As protein: CASSYSWDRSLYEQYF. This chain connects TRBV6-5 to TRBJ2-7, with 7 nucleotides matching TRBD1. This CDR3 is 16 amino acids long. In germline, CDR1 is MNHEY, CDR2 SVGAGI. V lost 0 bases and J lost 4; bases outside the gene matches: 9.